Listed below are T cell receptor beta chains from one sample, sequenced in a study of response to subunit inactivated influenza vaccine. TCRdb re-derived calls from the RT-PCR reads in MiXCR, one entry per CDR3 protein. Seen here are roughly 500,000 distinct CDR3 sequences, about 17% observed once, and the top ten hold 3%. Sequences were derived from CD4+ T cells sorted from PBMCs, sampled around 2 years after vaccination. These receptors all stem from a man between 50 and 69 years old who received an inactivated influenza vaccine. Both conserved end residues are part of each CDR3. A D gene is named only where the DNA matches it firmly. Clone sizes are given selectively: once, few, many, or a class where the clone is expanded.

D: TRBD1; length: 17; V: TRBV4-1; J: TRBJ2-2; size: NA; CDR3: CASSQGFRDSHTGELFF; DNA: TGCGCCAGCAGCCAGGGATTCCGGGACAGTCACACCGGGGAGCTGTTTTTT
D: TRBD2; length: 15; V: TRBV7-2; J: TRBJ2-3; size: many; CDR3: CASNLAGVGTDTQYF; DNA: TGTGCCAGCAATCTAGCGGGAGTGGGCACAGATACGCAGTATTTT
D: NA; length: 13; V: TRBV20-1; J: TRBJ2-7; size: NA; CDR3: CSAQDRPSYEQYF; DNA: TGCAGTGCCCAGGACCGCCCCTCCTACGAGCAGTACTTC
D: TRBD1; length: 15; V: TRBV3-1; J: TRBJ2-6; size: few; CDR3: CASSQQGVGANVLTF; DNA: TGTGCCAGCAGCCAACAGGGGGTCGGGGCCAACGTCCTGACTTTC
D: NA; length: 16; V: TRBV24-1; J: TRBJ2-2; size: NA; CDR3: CATSVSGARNTGELFF; DNA: TGTGCCACCAGTGTCTCAGGGGCGAGGAACACCGGGGAGCTGTTTTTT
D: NA; length: 14; V: TRBV2; J: TRBJ2-3; size: NA; CDR3: CASSETGPRNTQYF; DNA: TGTGCCAGCAGTGAGACGGGGCCGAGAAATACGCAGTATTTT
D: TRBD1; length: 15; V: TRBV12-3/TRBV12-4; J: TRBJ2-7; size: NA; CDR3: CASSFDGQAYEEQYF; DNA: TGTGCCAGCAGTTTTGACGGACAGGCCTACGAGGAGCAGTACTTC
D: NA; length: 18; V: TRBV20-1; J: TRBJ2-3; size: few; CDR3: CSAWSGGARESITDTQYF; DNA: TGCAGTGCTTGGTCTGGCGGAGCGCGAGAGAGCATCACAGATACGCAGTATTTT
D: NA; length: 14; V: TRBV10-3; J: TRBJ1-5; size: many; CDR3: CAISEGQRNQPQHF; DNA: TGTGCCATCAGTGAGGGACAGAGGAATCAGCCCCAGCATTTT
D: NA; length: 14; V: TRBV27; J: TRBJ2-2; size: many; CDR3: CASSSRTVNGELFF; DNA: TGTGCCAGCAGTTCCAGGACTGTAAACGGGGAGCTGTTTTTT
D: TRBD2; length: 15; V: TRBV14; J: TRBJ2-1; size: many; CDR3: CASSPAGGSYNEQFF; DNA: TGTGCCAGCAGCCCCGCGGGAGGCTCCTACAATGAGCAGTTCTTC
D: NA; length: 15; V: TRBV20-1; J: TRBJ1-5; size: NA; CDR3: CSASSGHLSNQPQHF; DNA: TGCAGTGCTAGTTCAGGGCATCTTAGCAATCAGCCCCAGCATTTT
D: NA; length: 15; V: TRBV5-1; J: TRBJ2-2; size: many; CDR3: CASSFGQANTGELFF; DNA: TGCGCCAGCAGCTTTGGGCAGGCGAACACCGGGGAGCTGTTTTTT
D: TRBD1; length: 15; V: TRBV7-9; J: TRBJ1-1; size: NA; CDR3: CASSLGGQGWSEAFF; DNA: TGTGCCAGCAGCTTAGGGGGACAGGGGTGGTCTGAAGCTTTCTTT
D: NA; length: 14; V: TRBV27; J: TRBJ1-1; size: few; CDR3: CASSRVRQRTEAFF; DNA: TGTGCCAGCAGTAGGGTGAGACAGCGTACTGAAGCTTTCTTT
D: NA; length: 15; V: TRBV6-2/TRBV6-3; J: TRBJ2-3; size: many; CDR3: CASSLSQGPVGTQYF; DNA: TGTGCCAGCAGCTTATCACAGGGACCCGTCGGTACGCAGTATTTT
D: NA; length: 12; V: TRBV10-3; J: TRBJ2-5; size: NA; CDR3: CAISEPLETQYF; DNA: TGTGCCATCAGTGAGCCTCTAGAGACCCAGTACTTC
D: TRBD2; length: 13; V: TRBV20-1; J: TRBJ2-7; size: NA; CDR3: CSAGGTTPYEQYF; DNA: TGCAGTGCTGGAGGGACTACCCCTTACGAGCAGTACTTC
D: NA; length: 14; V: TRBV20-1; J: TRBJ2-5; size: NA; CDR3: CSARADRIQETQYF; DNA: TGCAGTGCTAGAGCAGACAGGATCCAAGAGACCCAGTACTTC
D: NA; length: 13; V: TRBV7-2; J: TRBJ1-2; size: many; CDR3: CASLGKGVYGYTF; DNA: TGTGCCAGTTTAGGGAAGGGGGTCTATGGCTACACCTTC
D: NA; length: 15; V: TRBV3-1; J: TRBJ2-7; size: few; CDR3: CASSLSGAGPYEQYF; DNA: TGTGCCAGCAGCCTTAGCGGCGCAGGACCCTACGAGCAGTACTTC
D: TRBD1; length: 16; V: TRBV5-5; J: TRBJ2-3; size: NA; CDR3: CASSSRQGTVTDTQYF; DNA: TGTGCCAGCAGCTCTCGACAGGGGACGGTCACAGATACGCAGTATTTT
D: NA; length: 15; V: TRBV5-1; J: TRBJ2-7; size: NA; CDR3: CASSLEAGQFNEQYF; DNA: TGCGCCAGCAGCTTGGAGGCCGGACAGTTCAACGAGCAGTACTTC
D: NA; length: 14; V: TRBV6-1; J: TRBJ2-1; size: many; CDR3: CASRRSGAYNEQFF; DNA: TGTGCCAGCCGGAGGTCCGGAGCCTACAATGAGCAGTTCTTC
D: NA; length: 14; V: TRBV7-2; J: TRBJ1-4; size: few; CDR3: CASSLSEGVSLLFF; DNA: TGTGCCAGCAGCTTAAGCGAGGGTGTCAGTTTACTGTTTTTT
D: NA; length: 11; V: TRBV6-6; J: TRBJ1-5; size: NA; CDR3: CASGENQPQHF; DNA: TGTGCCAGCGGGGAAAATCAGCCCCAGCATTTT
D: TRBD1; length: 14; V: TRBV6-1; J: TRBJ2-7; size: few; CDR3: CASSLQGAKDEQYF; DNA: TGTGCCAGCAGCCTACAGGGGGCGAAGGACGAGCAGTACTTC
D: NA; length: 13; V: TRBV27; J: TRBJ2-5; size: many; CDR3: CASSPRVGETQYF; DNA: TGTGCCAGCAGTCCCAGGGTGGGGGAGACCCAGTACTTC
D: TRBD2; length: 15; V: TRBV20-1; J: TRBJ2-3; size: NA; CDR3: CSASRPGGPADTHYF; DNA: TGCAGTGCTAGCCGTCCGGGAGGGCCCGCAGATACGCATTATTTT
D: NA; length: 15; V: TRBV5-1; J: TRBJ2-7; size: many; CDR3: CASSLGGTYSYEQYF; DNA: TGCGCCAGCAGCTTGGGCGGGACCTACTCCTACGAGCAGTACTTC
D: TRBD1; length: 13; V: TRBV29-1; J: TRBJ2-3; size: many; CDR3: CSVDGQGTQTQYF; DNA: TGCAGCGTCGATGGACAGGGAACCCAGACGCAGTATTTT
D: TRBD2; length: 16; V: TRBV6-5; J: TRBJ2-1; size: NA; CDR3: CASSYSPGGTYNEQFF; DNA: TGTGCCAGCAGTTACTCCCCCGGGGGGACCTACAATGAGCAGTTCTTC
D: TRBD1; length: 16; V: TRBV5-1; J: TRBJ2-3; size: NA; CDR3: CASSSGKTGWSDTQYF; DNA: TGCGCCAGCAGCTCGGGGAAGACAGGGTGGTCAGATACGCAGTATTTT
D: TRBD1; length: 15; V: TRBV4-1; J: TRBJ2-2; size: NA; CDR3: CASSERTGPTGELFF; DNA: TGCGCCAGCAGCGAGAGGACAGGGCCCACCGGGGAGCTGTTTTTT
D: TRBD2; length: 17; V: TRBV7-2; J: TRBJ2-2; size: few; CDR3: CASSLAIERGGHGELFF; DNA: TGTGCCAGCAGCTTAGCGATCGAGCGGGGGGGCCACGGGGAGCTGTTTTTT
D: TRBD1; length: 14; V: TRBV7-2; J: TRBJ1-1; size: NA; CDR3: CASSWDSLNTEAFF; DNA: TGTGCCAGCAGCTGGGACAGTTTGAACACTGAAGCTTTCTTT
D: NA; length: 14; V: TRBV4-2; J: TRBJ2-3; size: NA; CDR3: CANSQEWLVDTQYF; DNA: TGTGCCAACAGCCAAGAGTGGCTAGTGGATACGCAGTATTTT
D: TRBD1; length: 13; V: TRBV29-1; J: TRBJ2-7; size: few; CDR3: CSASTGSSYEQYF; DNA: TGCAGCGCGTCGACAGGGAGCTCCTACGAGCAGTACTTC
D: NA; length: 16; V: TRBV12-3/TRBV12-4; J: TRBJ1-5; size: NA; CDR3: CASSLARGATYQPQHF; DNA: TGTGCCAGCAGTTTAGCGAGGGGGGCTACCTATCAGCCCCAGCATTTT
D: TRBD1; length: 15; V: TRBV29-1; J: TRBJ1-1; size: few; CDR3: CSANEGAGRNTEAFF; DNA: TGCAGCGCTAATGAGGGGGCAGGGAGGAACACTGAAGCTTTCTTT
D: NA; length: 14; V: TRBV9; J: TRBJ2-3; size: NA; CDR3: CASSVGAPTDTQYF; DNA: TGTGCCAGCAGCGTAGGGGCCCCCACAGATACGCAGTATTTT
D: NA; length: 14; V: TRBV20-1; J: TRBJ2-7; size: many; CDR3: CSASARVRTYEQYF; DNA: TGCAGTGCTAGTGCCCGGGTCCGTACCTACGAGCAGTACTTC
D: TRBD1; length: 16; V: TRBV4-2; J: TRBJ1-5; size: few; CDR3: CASSQDLGQGAQPQHF; DNA: TGTGCCAGCAGCCAAGATCTTGGGCAGGGGGCTCAGCCCCAGCATTTT
D: NA; length: 15; V: TRBV12-3/TRBV12-4; J: TRBJ2-1; size: many; CDR3: CASSPPGYGYNEQFF; DNA: TGTGCCAGCAGCCCGCCAGGTTACGGCTACAATGAGCAGTTCTTC
D: NA; length: 15; V: TRBV9; J: TRBJ1-1; size: NA; CDR3: CASSVSTYRAHEAFF; DNA: TGTGCCAGCAGCGTATCAACCTACCGGGCCCATGAAGCTTTCTTT
D: NA; length: 14; V: TRBV5-1; J: TRBJ2-3; size: few; CDR3: CASSLGTLADTQYF; DNA: TGCGCCAGCAGCCTAGGGACCCTCGCGGATACGCAGTATTTT
D: NA; length: 14; V: TRBV20-1; J: TRBJ2-1; size: few; CDR3: CSASRGPNYNEQFF; DNA: TGCAGTGCTAGTCGGGGACCGAACTACAATGAGCAGTTCTTC
D: TRBD1; length: 15; V: TRBV4-2; J: TRBJ2-7; size: few; CDR3: CASSREGQGTYEQYF; DNA: TGTGCCAGCAGCCGAGAGGGACAGGGAACCTACGAGCAGTACTTC
D: NA; length: 16; V: TRBV5-1; J: TRBJ1-2; size: few; CDR3: CASSLAGTRDLYGYTF; DNA: TGCGCCAGCAGCTTGGCCGGGACACGGGACTTATATGGCTACACCTTC
D: NA; length: 15; V: TRBV7-2; J: TRBJ2-1; size: NA; CDR3: CASRPTGSIYNEQFF; DNA: TGTGCCAGCAGACCTACAGGGTCCATCTACAATGAGCAGTTCTTC
D: TRBD1; length: 14; V: TRBV7-9; J: TRBJ2-3; size: NA; CDR3: CASSPGTGPDTQYF; DNA: TGTGCCAGCAGCCCGGGGACAGGGCCAGATACGCAGTATTTT
D: NA; length: 15; V: TRBV5-1; J: TRBJ2-5; size: NA; CDR3: CASSTGQSLRETQYF; DNA: TGCGCCAGCAGCACCGGACAGAGTTTGAGGGAGACCCAGTACTTC
D: NA; length: 14; V: TRBV5-1; J: TRBJ2-4; size: NA; CDR3: CASSLGQAQNIQYF; DNA: TGCGCCAGCAGCTTGGGGCAGGCCCAAAACATTCAGTACTTC
D: NA; length: 13; V: TRBV20-1; J: TRBJ1-1; size: NA; CDR3: CTAVEGINTEAFF; DNA: TGCACCGCGGTTGAGGGGATAAACACTGAAGCTTTCTTT
D: NA; length: 15; V: TRBV7-6; J: TRBJ1-5; size: NA; CDR3: CASSLGVTGDQPQHF; DNA: TGTGCCAGCAGCTTAGGGGTGACGGGGGATCAGCCCCAGCATTTT
D: NA; length: 16; V: TRBV11-1; J: TRBJ2-3; size: NA; CDR3: CASSLAAGSGTDTQYF; DNA: TGTGCCAGCAGCTTAGCGGCAGGGAGTGGAACAGATACGCAGTATTTT
D: NA; length: 16; V: TRBV29-1; J: TRBJ2-3; size: NA; CDR3: CSVEDRAGASTDTQYF; DNA: TGCAGCGTTGAAGATCGGGCGGGGGCCAGCACAGATACGCAGTATTTT
D: NA; length: 14; V: TRBV5-1; J: TRBJ1-5; size: NA; CDR3: CASSLSGNDQPQHF; DNA: TGCGCCAGCAGCTTGTCGGGGAATGATCAGCCCCAGCATTTT
D: NA; length: 14; V: TRBV10-3; J: TRBJ2-7; size: few; CDR3: CAIRVQAGANEQYF; DNA: TGTGCCATCAGGGTACAGGCGGGGGCCAACGAGCAGTACTTC
D: NA; length: 14; V: TRBV5-1; J: TRBJ2-3; size: NA; CDR3: CASTKMTSTDTQYF; DNA: TGCGCCAGCACAAAAATGACGAGCACAGATACGCAGTATTTT